This is a list of T cell receptor beta chains from one sample in a study of OX40 agonist ivuxolimab in advanced cancers. Here immunoSEQ multiplex PCR was the method, and the copy in TCRdb shows in-frame clones only, minus some. Among about 53,000 clones listed, approximately 90% were seen once. The specimen comprised CD4+ or CD8+ T cells sorted from blood, sampled in a trial of the OX40 agonist ivuxolimab. The source of these receptors is an adult with an advanced solid tumor such as melanoma, head and neck, liver or kidney cancer. Both conserved end residues are part of each CDR3. Each record gives: J gene, D gene, CDR3 length, V gene, clone size, CDR3 protein, CDR3 DNA. A D gene is named only where the DNA matches it firmly. The size of a clone is reported for some rows only, either as once, few or many, or as a class for expanded clones.

TRBJ2-1,TRBD2,15,TRBV7-2,.,CASSFPSGRGKEQFF,TGTGCCAGCAGCTTTCCGAGCGGGAGGGGGAAAGAGCAGTTCTTC
TRBJ2-4,.,17,TRBV30,.,CAWSVGRRILAKNIQYF,TGTGCCTGGAGTGTTGGGAGACGGATACTAGCCAAAAACATTCAGTACTTC
TRBJ2-7,.,14,TRBV6-5,.,CASSLSGEHYEQYF,TGTGCCAGCAGTTTAAGTGGCGAACACTACGAGCAGTACTTC
TRBJ2-7,TRBD2,15,TRBV14,.,CASSQVAGLGGEQYF,TGTGCCAGCAGCCAAGTAGCGGGACTTGGTGGGGAGCAGTACTTC
TRBJ2-3,.,13,TRBV10-3,.,CAITGTSGDTQYF,TGTGCCATAACCGGGACCAGCGGCGATACGCAGTATTTT
TRBJ2-5,.,15,TRBV19,.,CASSMKLAGKETQYF,TGTGCCAGTAGTATGAAACTAGCTGGTAAAGAGACCCAGTACTTC
TRBJ1-2,.,11,TRBV20-1,.,CSARAGYGYTF,TGCAGTGCTAGAGCTGGATATGGCTACACCTTC
TRBJ2-3,TRBD2,19,TRBV4-2,.,CASSQETRTSGRASNTQYF,TGTGCCAGCAGCCAAGAGACTAGGACTAGCGGGAGAGCTTCAAATACGCAGTATTTT
TRBJ1-5,.,15,TRBV2,few,CASSEYGQRNQPQHF,TGTGCCAGCAGTGAATATGGGCAGAGAAATCAGCCCCAGCATTTT
TRBJ1-2,.,15,TRBV11-2,few,CASSLVGRPNYGYTF,TGTGCCAGCAGCTTAGTGGGCAGGCCGAACTATGGCTACACCTTC
TRBJ2-2,.,14,TRBV29-1,.,CSVETSPGTGELFF,TGCAGCGTTGAAACTTCCCCTGGGACCGGGGAGCTGTTTTTT
TRBJ2-5,.,12,TRBV10-3,once,CAISQNQETQYF,TGTGCCATCAGCCAGAACCAAGAGACCCAGTACTTC
TRBJ2-7,TRBD2,15,TRBV7-6,.,CASSLKRESSYEQYF,TGTGCCAGCAGCCTTAAGCGGGAGAGCTCCTACGAGCAGTACTTC
TRBJ2-6,.,15,TRBV7-2,.,CASSWASSGANVLTF,TGTGCCAGCAGCTGGGCGAGCTCTGGGGCCAACGTCCTGACTTTC
TRBJ2-7,.,15,TRBV5-4,.,CASSPPPGTKYEQYF,TGTGCCAGCAGCCCACCTCCGGGGACAAAATACGAGCAGTACTTC
TRBJ1-2,.,14,TRBV6-5,once,CASSYTVGRGGYTF,TGTGCCAGCAGTTACACCGTAGGCAGAGGAGGCTACACCTTC
TRBJ2-5,.,13,TRBV27,.,CASSFSDRGTQYF,TGTGCCAGCAGTTTTTCGGACCGGGGGACCCAGTACTTC
TRBJ2-2,.,15,TRBV4-1,.,CASSQDTGITGELFF,TGCGCCAGCAGCCAAGACACAGGAATCACCGGGGAGCTGTTTTTT
TRBJ1-1,TRBD1,14,TRBV7-2,.,CASSPGGQVSEAFF,TGTGCCAGCAGCCCCGGAGGACAGGTTTCTGAAGCTTTCTTT
TRBJ2-1,.,16,TRBV15,.,CATSRARDIAYNEQFF,TGTGCCACCAGCCGAGCTAGAGATATTGCCTACAATGAGCAGTTCTTC
TRBJ1-2,.,11,TRBV28,once,CASSLNYGYTF,TGTGCCAGCAGTTTAAACTATGGCTACACCTTC
TRBJ1-1,.,13,TRBV7-2,.,CASRGRSNTEAFF,TGTGCCAGTAGGGGGAGGTCGAACACTGAAGCTTTCTTT
TRBJ1-3,.,15,TRBV11-2,once,CASSSGPSGGNTIYF,TGTGCCAGCAGCTCAGGCCCATCCGGTGGAAACACCATATATTTT
TRBJ2-1,.,12,TRBV28,once,CASTGRYNEQFF,TGTGCCAGTACGGGGCGGTACAATGAGCAGTTCTTC
TRBJ2-7,TRBD1,15,TRBV11-2,once,CASRMDRGNFYEQYF,TGTGCCAGCAGAATGGACAGGGGGAATTTTTACGAGCAGTACTTC
TRBJ1-4,.,15,TRBV7-9,.,CASSLGQTTNEKLFF,TGTGCCAGCAGCTTAGGACAGACAACTAATGAAAAACTGTTTTTT
TRBJ1-3,.,14,TRBV28,.,CASRPRFSGNTIYF,TGTGCCAGCAGACCCAGGTTCTCTGGAAACACCATATATTTT
TRBJ1-2,.,15,TRBV6-1,.,CASTTPGGTDYGYTF,TGTGCCAGCACTACCCCGGGGGGGACCGATTATGGCTACACCTTC
TRBJ2-7,.,13,TRBV7-9,.,CASSSAGSYEQYF,TGTGCCAGCAGCTCCGCGGGCTCCTACGAGCAGTACTTC
TRBJ1-1,TRBD1,15,TRBV13,.,CASSPRGPTNTEAFF,TGTGCCAGCAGCCCGAGGGGGCCTACGAACACTGAAGCTTTCTTT
TRBJ1-5,.,12,TRBV7-6,.,CASSFPNQPQHF,TGTGCCAGCAGCTTCCCCAATCAGCCCCAGCATTTT
TRBJ1-1,.,14,TRBV19,.,CASSIDGLSGEAFF,TGTGCCAGTAGTATAGATGGATTATCGGGTGAAGCTTTCTTT
TRBJ1-3,.,14,TRBV19,.,CASTQGAAGNTIYF,TGTGCCAGCACGCAGGGTGCGGCTGGAAACACCATATATTTT
TRBJ2-1,TRBD1,15,TRBV15,.,CATSRGGDRGSEQFF,TGTGCCACCAGCAGAGGCGGGGACAGGGGTAGTGAGCAGTTCTTC
TRBJ1-1,.,14,TRBV6-5,.,CASSYSRGNTEAFF,TGTGCCAGCAGTTACTCGAGGGGGAACACTGAAGCTTTCTTT
TRBJ2-6,.,20,TRBV23-1,.,CASSQSIQLPGISGANVLTF,TGCGCCAGCAGTCAATCGATTCAACTTCCCGGGATCTCTGGGGCCAACGTCCTGACTTTC
TRBJ1-1,.,14,TRBV7-9,.,CASSSQGRTTEAFF,TGTGCCAGCAGTTCCCAGGGGAGGACCACTGAAGCTTTCTTT
TRBJ1-1,.,14,TRBV2,.,CASSEGHKNTEAFF,TGTGCCAGCAGTGAGGGCCATAAGAACACTGAAGCTTTCTTT
TRBJ2-7,TRBD1,15,TRBV18,.,CASSPGQGRTYEQYF,TGTGCCAGCTCACCGGGACAGGGGCGTACCTACGAGCAGTACTTC
TRBJ2-7,.,12,TRBV5-5,.,CASSLQDYEQYF,TGTGCCAGCAGCCTACAGGACTACGAGCAGTACTTC
TRBJ1-4,.,15,TRBV7-8,.,CASSLAGRTSEKLFF,TGTGCCAGCAGCTTAGCGGGGCGGACGAGTGAAAAACTGTTTTTT
TRBJ2-1,.,10,TRBV12-2,.,CASSPDEQFF,TGTGCAAGTAGTCCCGATGAGCAGTTCTTC